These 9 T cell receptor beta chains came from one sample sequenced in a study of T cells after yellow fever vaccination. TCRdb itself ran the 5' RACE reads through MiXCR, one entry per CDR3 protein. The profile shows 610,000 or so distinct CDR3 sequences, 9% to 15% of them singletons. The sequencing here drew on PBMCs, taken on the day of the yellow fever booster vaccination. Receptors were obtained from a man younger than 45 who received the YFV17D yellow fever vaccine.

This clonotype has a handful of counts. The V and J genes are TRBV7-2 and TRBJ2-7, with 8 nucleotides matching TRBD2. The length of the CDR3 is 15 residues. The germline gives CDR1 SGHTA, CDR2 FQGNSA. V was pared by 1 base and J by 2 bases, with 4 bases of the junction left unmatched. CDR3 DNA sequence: TGTGCCAGCAGCTTAGGTCAGCGGGAGACCTACGAGCAGTACTTC. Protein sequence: CASSLGQRETYEQYF.

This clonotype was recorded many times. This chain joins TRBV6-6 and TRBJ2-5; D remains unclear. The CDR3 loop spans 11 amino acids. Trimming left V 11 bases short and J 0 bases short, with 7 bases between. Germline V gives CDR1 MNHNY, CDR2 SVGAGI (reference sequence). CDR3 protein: CASGYQETQYF. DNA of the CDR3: TGTGCCTCCGGGTACCAAGAGACCCAGTACTTC.

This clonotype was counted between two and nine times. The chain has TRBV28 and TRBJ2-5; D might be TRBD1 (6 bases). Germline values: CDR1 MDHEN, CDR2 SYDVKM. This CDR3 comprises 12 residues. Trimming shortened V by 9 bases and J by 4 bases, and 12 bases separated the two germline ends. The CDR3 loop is CASQGSPETQYF. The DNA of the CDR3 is TGTGCCAGTCAGGGGTCACCAGAGACCCAGTACTTC. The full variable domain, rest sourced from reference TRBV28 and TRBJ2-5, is DVKVTQSSRYLVKRTGEKVFLECVQDMDHENMFWYRQDPGLGLRLIYFSYDVKMKEKGDIPEGYSVSREKKERFSLILESASTNQTSMYLCASQGSPETQYFGPGTRLLVL.

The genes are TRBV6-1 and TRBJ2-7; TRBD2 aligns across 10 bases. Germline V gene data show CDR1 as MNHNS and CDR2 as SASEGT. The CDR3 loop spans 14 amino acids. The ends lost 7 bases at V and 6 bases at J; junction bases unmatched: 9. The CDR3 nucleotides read TGTGCCAGCACCCCCCTAGCGGGAGTTGGCGAGCAGTACTTC. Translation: CASTPLAGVGEQYF.

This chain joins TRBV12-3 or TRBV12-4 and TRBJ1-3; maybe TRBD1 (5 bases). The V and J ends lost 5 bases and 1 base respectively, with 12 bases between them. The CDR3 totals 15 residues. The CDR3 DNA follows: TGTGCCAGCAGTCCACCAAGGGGTTCTGGAAACACCATATATTTT. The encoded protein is CASSPPRGSGNTIYF.

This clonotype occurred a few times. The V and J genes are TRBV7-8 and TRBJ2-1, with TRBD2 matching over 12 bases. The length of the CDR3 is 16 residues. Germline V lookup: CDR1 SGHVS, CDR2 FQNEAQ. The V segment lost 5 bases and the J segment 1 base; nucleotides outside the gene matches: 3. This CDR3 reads CASSGLAGWSYNEQFF. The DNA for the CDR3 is TGTGCCAGCAGCGGACTAGCGGGATGGTCCTACAATGAGCAGTTCTTC.

The CDR3, as DNA: TGTGCCAGCAGCCAAGAAGAGGGTAGCGGTACAGATACGCAGTATTTT. The encoded protein is CASSQEEGSGTDTQYF. The chain recombines TRBV4-2 with TRBJ2-3; TRBD2 might be the D (6 bases). Germline CDR1 and CDR2: LGHNA and YNFKEQ. V lost 0 bases to trimming and J lost 3 bases, with 13 bases between them. The CDR3 is 16 amino acids.

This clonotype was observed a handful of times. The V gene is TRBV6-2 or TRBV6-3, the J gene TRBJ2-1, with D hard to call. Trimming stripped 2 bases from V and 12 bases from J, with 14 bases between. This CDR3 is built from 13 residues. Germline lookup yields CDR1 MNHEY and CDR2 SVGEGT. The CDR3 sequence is CASSYSIDLWQFF. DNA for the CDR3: TGTGCCAGCAGTTACAGCATCGACCTATGGCAGTTCTTC.

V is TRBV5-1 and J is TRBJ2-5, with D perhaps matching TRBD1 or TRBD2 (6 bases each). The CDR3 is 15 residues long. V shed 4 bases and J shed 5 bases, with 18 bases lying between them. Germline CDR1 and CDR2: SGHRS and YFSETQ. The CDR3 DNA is TGCGCCAGCAGCAGGGGGGACGACAGTTGGGAGACCCAGTACTTC. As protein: CASSRGDDSWETQYF.